This TCR beta chain comes out of a study of blood T cell repertoires in COVID-19. At the level of the study: Whether acute or convalescent, the COVID-19 samples came from the United States, Italy and Spain. PBMCs, B-cell-depleted T cells, or T cells provided the cDNA or gDNA that made up the material.

Per the authors' pipeline: Estimated nucleated cell counts came from reference gene primer amplification. Repertoires were generated with immunoSEQ multiplex PCR, while TCRdb's copy carries only in-frame clones and drops some. V and J calls and clone size come straight from that table; D and trimming were deduced from the DNA. The table includes about 320,000 clones, around 83% detected once. Germline V gene data show CDR1 as KGHDR and CDR2 as SFDVKD. This CDR3 is built from 15 residues. Trimming cost V 7 bases and J 5 bases; bases outside gene matches: 4. The sample taken for sequencing was peripheral blood. The chain uses TRBV24-1 and TRBJ2-2; 12 nucleotides align to TRBD2. The receptor comes from a woman aged 45-65 years with acute or convalescent COVID-19. The CDR3 here is CATRATSGGTGELFF. DNA for the CDR3: TGTGCCACCAGGGCGACTAGCGGGGGTACCGGGGAGCTGTTTTTT.